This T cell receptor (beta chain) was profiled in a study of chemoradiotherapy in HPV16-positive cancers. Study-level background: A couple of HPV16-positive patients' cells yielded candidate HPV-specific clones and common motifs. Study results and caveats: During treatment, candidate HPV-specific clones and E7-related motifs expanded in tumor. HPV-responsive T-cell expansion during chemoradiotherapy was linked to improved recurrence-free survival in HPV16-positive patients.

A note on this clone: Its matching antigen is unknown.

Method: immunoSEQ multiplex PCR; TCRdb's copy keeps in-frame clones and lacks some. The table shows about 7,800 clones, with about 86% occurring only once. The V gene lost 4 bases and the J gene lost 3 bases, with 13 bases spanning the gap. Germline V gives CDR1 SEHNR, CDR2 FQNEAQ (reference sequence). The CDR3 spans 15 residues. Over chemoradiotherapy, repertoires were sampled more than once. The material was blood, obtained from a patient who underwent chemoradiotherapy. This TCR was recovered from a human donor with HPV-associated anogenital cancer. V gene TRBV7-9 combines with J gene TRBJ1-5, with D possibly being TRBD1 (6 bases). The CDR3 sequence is CASSSDRSHNQPQHF. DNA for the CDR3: TGTGCCAGCAGCTCTGACAGGTCACACAATCAGCCCCAGCATTTT.